Listed below are T cell receptor beta chains from one sample, sequenced in a study of T cell responses to AZD1222 COVID-19 vaccine. Using immunoSEQ multiplex PCR, the repertoire was profiled, and TCRdb retains in-frame clones only, with some absent. The table lists around 120,000 clones, roughly 84% of them singletons. The sample consisted of peripheral blood, taken on day 0 of AZD1222 vaccination. The receptors derive from an adult in good health. The CDR3 runs from the conserved cysteine through the conserved F or W. Each record gives: V gene, D gene, clone size, J gene, CDR3 DNA, CDR3 protein. D genes are given only for firm matches. Rows give clone size only sometimes, using once, few, many, or a class for an expanded clone.

TRBV4-1	-	-	TRBJ1-3	TGCGCCAGCAGCCAAGATATGCGGGGGAATGCTGGAAACACCATATATTTT	CASSQDMRGNAGNTIYF
TRBV7-6	-	-	TRBJ2-7	TGTGCCAGCAGCTACGCACTCGGGGACGAGCAGTACTTC	CASSYALGDEQYF
TRBV4-2	-	-	TRBJ1-1	TGTGCCAGCAGCCTTACAATGAACACTGAAGCTTTCTTT	CASSLTMNTEAFF
TRBV5-5	TRBD1	-	TRBJ1-5	TGTGCCAGCGGGACAGTTAGCAATCAGCCCCAGCATTTT	CASGTVSNQPQHF
TRBV7-2	TRBD1	-	TRBJ1-5	TGTGCCAGCAGCTACAGGGGAAATCAGCCCCAGCATTTT	CASSYRGNQPQHF
TRBV9	-	few	TRBJ2-7	TGTGCCAGCAGCGTCGGACACGGCTACGAGCAGTACTTC	CASSVGHGYEQYF
TRBV5-1	TRBD1	-	TRBJ1-2	TGCGCCAGCAGCTTTACAGGGGGCCCCTATGGCTACACCTTC	CASSFTGGPYGYTF
TRBV11-2	-	-	TRBJ1-3	TGTGCCAGCAGCTTGCAGGGAATCTCTGGAAACACCATATATTTT	CASSLQGISGNTIYF
TRBV13	-	-	TRBJ2-7	TGTGCCAGCAGCCTTACAGGAGCTTACGAGCAGTACTTC	CASSLTGAYEQYF
TRBV7-2	-	-	TRBJ2-7	TGTGCCAGCAGCTTAATGGGCAGGGGCTCCGAGCAGTACTTC	CASSLMGRGSEQYF
TRBV7-8	TRBD1	-	TRBJ2-7	TGTGCCAGCAGCTTAGGGGACAGGGGCCCCTACGAGCAGTACTTC	CASSLGDRGPYEQYF
TRBV6-2/TRBV6-3	-	-	TRBJ1-1	TGTGCCAGCAGTTACGCGATGGGAGCTTTCTTT	CASSYAMGAFF
TRBV6-2/TRBV6-3	-	-	TRBJ2-1	TGTGCCAGCAGTTGGGCCCCGGGGGCCACGCTCTACAATGAGCAGTTCTTC	CASSWAPGATLYNEQFF
TRBV5-1	TRBD1	once	TRBJ1-2	TGCGCCAGCAGACTGACAGGGAAGAACGGCTACACCTTC	CASRLTGKNGYTF
TRBV7-9	-	-	TRBJ1-2	TGTGCCAGCAGCTTAGCCGGGACGCGGGGCTACACCTTC	CASSLAGTRGYTF
TRBV5-1	TRBD2	once	TRBJ2-1	TGCGCCAGCAGCCCTAGCGGGGACCCATACAATGAGCAGTTCTTC	CASSPSGDPYNEQFF
TRBV10-3	-	-	TRBJ1-1	TGTGCCATCAGTGAGGGACCGGTAAACACTGAAGCTTTCTTT	CAISEGPVNTEAFF